Following are 27 T cell receptor beta chains from one sample sequenced in a study of blood T cell repertoires in COVID-19. The table came from immunoSEQ multiplex PCR; TCRdb's copy has only in-frame clones and leaves some out. This sample yields about 150,000 clones, of which around 85% are seen a single time; roughly 6.4% belongs to the top ten. Sequenced: PBMCs or T cells enriched from blood (not recorded which). The receptor source for this set is a woman aged 40 to 50 who had recovered from COVID-19.

The chain uses TRBV9 and TRBJ2-1; 11 positions agree with TRBD2. The CDR3 has 16 amino acids. V trimming: 0 bases; J trimming: 7 bases; junction bases outside the gene matches: 6. CDR1 is SGDLS, CDR2 YYNGEE, per germline. For the CDR3, the DNA is TGTGCCAGCAGCGTAGACCTGGGACTAGCGGCGAATGAGCAGTTCTTC. Translated: CASSVDLGLAANEQFF. The full variable domain, completed using reference TRBV9 and TRBJ2-1, is DSGVTQTPKHLITATGQRVTLRCSPRSGDLSVYWYQQSLDQGLQFLIQYYNGEERAKGNILERFSAQQFPDLHSELNLSSLELGDSALYFCASSVDLGLAANEQFFGPGTRLTVL.

This sequence joins TRBV21-1 and TRBJ2-1; TRBD2 is taken as the D call from the table, unchecked against the DNA. TRBV21-1 constitutes a pseudogene. The CDR3 is 18 residues long. The CDR3 sequence: CASSKASQCAGTHNEQFF. The DNA of the CDR3 is TGTGCCAGCAGCAAAGCGAGCCAGTGTGCGGGTACCCACAATGAGCAGTTCTTC.

This chain connects TRBV9 to TRBJ2-1; 8 positions match TRBD2. Germline V gene data show CDR1 as SGDLS and CDR2 as YYNGEE. Germline trimming cut 0 bases from V and 7 bases from J; bases unmatched to any gene: 6. CDR3 length: 15 residues. CDR3 residues: CASSVAAREVNEQFF. The CDR3 DNA sequence: TGTGCCAGCAGCGTAGCAGCGCGGGAGGTAAATGAGCAGTTCTTC. The full variable domain, with the rest looked up from reference TRBV9 and TRBJ2-1, is DSGVTQTPKHLITATGQRVTLRCSPRSGDLSVYWYQQSLDQGLQFLIQYYNGEERAKGNILERFSAQQFPDLHSELNLSSLELGDSALYFCASSVAAREVNEQFFGPGTRLTVL.

This chain links TRBV3-1 (or the pseudogene TRBV3-2) with TRBJ1-6; D remains ambiguous. The CDR3 extends over 13 amino acids. Germline-derived CDR1 and CDR2 are LGHDT and YNNKEL (reference sequence). V was clipped by 0 bases and J by 13 bases, with 10 bases between them. CDR3 in amino acids: CASSQDRTIPLHF. The CDR3 bases are TGTGCCAGCAGCCAAGATCGAACTATCCCCCTCCACTTT.

The chain couples TRBV28 to TRBJ1-1; D remains ambiguous. V lost 7 bases and J 5 bases, leaving 17 bases between the germline ends. CDR1 and CDR2 (germline): MDHEN, SYDVKM. The CDR3 contains 14 residues. The DNA for the CDR3 is TGTGCCAGCACCGAAAGGACGGGAGGGACTGAAGCTTTCTTT. Its protein product is CASTERTGGTEAFF.

The J gene is TRBJ1-5, the V gene TRBV7-8; TRBD1 is a possible D gene (5 bases). Per the germline V gene, CDR1 is SGHVS and CDR2 is FQNEAQ. The CDR3 length is 17 residues. Trimming pared 1 base from V and 0 bases from J, leaving 13 bases between. This CDR3 reads CASSLEGGAPSNQPQHF. The CDR3 DNA reads TGTGCCAGCAGCTTAGAGGGCGGGGCCCCTAGCAATCAGCCCCAGCATTTT.

The chain uses TRBV25-1 and TRBJ1-1; 8 bases match TRBD1. This CDR3 spans 14 amino acids. V lost 5 bases, J lost 6 bases, and 8 bases stayed unmatched. CDR1 is MGHDK, CDR2 SYGVNS, per germline. The CDR3 DNA follows: TGTGCCAGCAGTTTGGACAGGGAGATTCCTGAAGCTTTCTTT. Translation: CASSLDREIPEAFF.

This sequence joins TRBV30 and TRBJ2-2; TRBD2 is a possible D gene (5 bases). Trimming pared 3 bases from V and 7 bases from J, leaving 12 bases between. This CDR3 is 13 amino acids long. CDR1 and CDR2 from the germline V gene are GTSNPN and SVGIG (reference sequence). In nucleotides, the CDR3 is TGTGCCTGGAGCGACGAGGGAGTCGGGGAGCTGTTTTTT. Its protein product is CAWSDEGVGELFF.

This clone is a singleton in its sample. The chain couples TRBV10-3 to TRBJ2-5, with D possibly matching TRBD1 (6 bases). There are 13 residues in the CDR3. Germline V gives CDR1 ENHRY, CDR2 SYGVKD. V shed 4 bases and J shed 3 bases, with 9 bases lying between them. The CDR3: CAISGGPEETQYF. The CDR3 bases are TGTGCCATCAGTGGGGGGCCCGAAGAGACCCAGTACTTC.

The chain combines TRBV2 with TRBJ1-4; D possibly corresponds to TRBD1 (6 bases). Germline CDR1 SNHLY, CDR2 FYNNEI. This CDR3 has 14 residues. V lost 4 bases, J lost 7 bases, and 13 bases lay in between. CDR3 amino acids: CASSVGGGLEKLFF. The CDR3 region has the DNA TGTGCCAGCAGTGTGGGAGGGGGACTTGAAAAACTGTTTTTT.

This clone was counted a single time. The CDR3 DNA sequence: TGTGCCAGCAGCTCACCGGGACTAGACGCGCAGTATTTT. Protein product: CASSSPGLDAQYF. The genes are TRBV7-2 and TRBJ2-3; 8 nucleotides align to TRBD2. Germline CDR1 reads SGHTA; CDR2 reads FQGNSA. The CDR3 loop spans 13 amino acids. The J segment lost 10 bases and the V segment lost 4 bases, leaving 7 bases of the junction unmatched.

This clone has a single count. Written as DNA, the CDR3 is TGTGCCTGGAGTCTGATAGCGGGAGATGAGCAGTTCTTC. Amino acids: CAWSLIAGDEQFF. The V gene is TRBV30, the J gene TRBJ2-1, with 9 bases aligning to TRBD2. The V gene's germline CDR1 is GTSNPN and CDR2 SVGIG (reference sequence). Trimming took 2 bases from V and 8 from J; bases not matched to a gene: 4. The CDR3 is 13 residues long.

V gene TRBV6-5 combines with J gene TRBJ1-5, with 8 bases matching TRBD1. The germline V gene has CDR1 MNHEY and CDR2 SVGAGI. The CDR3 is 13 residues long. V lost 6 bases, J lost 6 bases, and 4 bases stayed unmatched. CDR3 in amino acids: CASSSDRVQPQHF. In DNA, the CDR3 is TGTGCCAGCAGCTCGGACAGGGTTCAGCCCCAGCATTTT.

This rearrangement joins TRBV2 to TRBJ1-6; perhaps TRBD1 as D (5 bases). This CDR3 comprises 14 residues. V lost 7 bases to trimming and J lost 10 bases, with 17 bases between them. Germline loops: CDR1 SNHLY, CDR2 FYNNEI. This CDR3 reads CASTTGESGSPLHF. CDR3 in DNA: TGTGCCAGCACCACGGGGGAGTCGGGGTCACCCCTCCACTTT. Drawing the rest from reference TRBV2 and TRBJ1-6, the complete variable domain is EPEVTQTPSHQVTQMGQEVILRCVPISNHLYFYWYRQILGQKVEFLVSFYNNEISEKSEIFDDQFSVERPDGSNFTLKIRSTKLEDSAMYFCASTTGESGSPLHFGNGTRLTVT.

The chain employs TRBV3-1 (or the pseudogene TRBV3-2) and TRBJ2-3; a weak D match, TRBD2 (6 bases). CDR1 LGHDT and CDR2 YNNKEL come from the germline V gene (reference sequence). This CDR3 has 16 residues. The V gene lost 2 bases and the J gene lost 0 bases, with 12 bases spanning the gap. CDR3 amino acids: CASSQSGLHSTDTQYF. DNA of the CDR3: TGTGCCAGCAGCCAAAGCGGGCTTCATAGCACAGATACGCAGTATTTT.

The chain uses TRBV24-1 and TRBJ2-3, with a weak D call TRBD2 (5 bases). The V end lost 4 bases, the J end lost 2 bases, and 9 bases lay between the germline ends. The CDR3 runs to 14 residues. CDR1 KGHDR and CDR2 SFDVKD come from the germline V gene. Here the CDR3 reads CATSETGNTDTQYF. CDR3 in DNA: TGTGCCACCAGTGAGACCGGGAACACAGATACGCAGTATTTT.

The chain links TRBV30 to TRBJ1-2; D is ambiguous. The CDR3 extends over 10 amino acids. Deletions cut 6 bases from V and 9 bases from J, with 11 bases between. CDR1 and CDR2 (germline): GTSNPN, SVGIG (reference sequence). DNA of the CDR3: TGTGCCTGTTCCGAGTTGAGCTACACCTTC. This gives the protein CACSELSYTF.

This clone has just one count. The chain links TRBV19 to TRBJ2-7, with D possibly being TRBD1 (5 bases). The CDR3 runs to 14 residues. V was trimmed by 1 base and J by 4 bases, leaving 11 bases between them. Germline V gene data show CDR1 as LNHDA and CDR2 as SQIVND (reference sequence). The CDR3 sequence: CASSIGGLSYEQYF. CDR3 coding DNA: TGTGCCAGTAGTATAGGGGGCCTGAGTTACGAGCAGTACTTC.

V is TRBV30 and J is TRBJ1-2, with a possible D match to TRBD1 (6 bases). The V gene lost 5 bases and the J gene lost 1 base, with 20 bases spanning the gap. CDR1 GTSNPN and CDR2 SVGIG come from the germline V gene (reference sequence). This CDR3 is built from 16 residues. This CDR3 reads CAWGQKEIRGNYGYTF. CDR3 nucleotides: TGTGCCTGGGGACAGAAAGAGATTAGGGGTAACTATGGCTACACCTTC. Together with reference TRBV30 and TRBJ1-2, the CDR3 gives the full variable domain: SQTIHQWPATLVQPVGSPLSLECTVEGTSNPNLYWYRQAAGRGLQLLFYSVGIGQISSEVPQNLSASRPQDRQFILSSKKLLLSDSGFYLCAWGQKEIRGNYGYTFGSGTRLTVV.

The V gene is TRBV6-5, the J gene TRBJ2-2; D is perhaps TRBD1 (6 bases). Deletions cut 0 bases from V and 1 base from J, with 9 bases between. The CDR3 contains 16 residues. Per the germline V gene, CDR1 is MNHEY and CDR2 is SVGAGI. CDR3 amino acids: CASSYSARGNTGELFF. The CDR3 region has the DNA TGTGCCAGCAGTTACTCGGCCAGGGGGAACACCGGGGAGCTGTTTTTT.

This chain joins TRBV6-1 and TRBJ2-7; TRBD1 matches 7 bases. The CDR3 has 12 amino acids. The V segment lost 2 bases and the J segment 6 bases; nucleotides outside the gene matches: 1. Germline V gene sequence: CDR1 MNHNS, CDR2 SASEGT. CDR3 residues: CASSETGVEQYF. As DNA, the CDR3 is TGTGCCAGCAGTGAAACAGGGGTCGAGCAGTACTTC.

The table lists this clone with a count of one. V gene TRBV5-1 combines with J gene TRBJ2-1; unclear D gene. The CDR3 totals 13 residues. The germline V gene encodes CDR1 SGHRS and CDR2 YFSETQ. V was trimmed by 2 bases and J by 8 bases, leaving 11 bases between them. The CDR3 here is CASSLYRGDEQFF. For the CDR3, the DNA is TGCGCCAGCAGCTTATATAGAGGCGATGAGCAGTTCTTC.

This clone was detected only once. The chain employs TRBV7-8 and TRBJ1-1, with TRBD1 matching over 9 bases. This CDR3 has 12 residues. Germline trimming cut 2 bases from V and 10 bases from J; bases unmatched to any gene: 2. CDR1 SGHVS and CDR2 FQNEAQ come from the germline V gene. The CDR3: CASSLRTGAAFF. CDR3 sequence (DNA): TGTGCCAGCAGCTTAAGGACAGGGGCAGCTTTCTTT.

The gene calls are TRBV3-1 (or the pseudogene TRBV3-2) and TRBJ2-1, with 10 bases lining up with TRBD1. The CDR3 totals 14 residues. V was clipped by 8 bases and J by 6 bases; unmatched bases: 7. Germline CDR1 and CDR2: LGHDT and YNNKEL (reference sequence). CDR3 in DNA: TGTGCCAGCGATCGGGGACAGGGGCTCAATGAGCAGTTCTTC. Its protein product is CASDRGQGLNEQFF.

The chain joins TRBV5-1 to TRBJ2-3, with a weak D call TRBD1 (5 bases). Germline V gene lookup returns CDR1 SGHRS and CDR2 YFSETQ. This CDR3 is built from 14 residues. Trimming shortened V by 1 base and J by 2 bases, and 8 bases separated the two germline ends. Written as DNA, the CDR3 is TGCGCCAGCAGCTTGACAGGTGTCACAGATACGCAGTATTTT. It yields the protein CASSLTGVTDTQYF.

The chain joins TRBV7-9 to TRBJ2-7; 9 positions match TRBD1. CDR3 size: 16 residues. The V gene end was trimmed by 4 bases and the J gene end by 5 bases; junction bases not matched to a gene: 12. In germline, CDR1 is SEHNR, CDR2 FQNEAQ (reference sequence). In DNA form, the CDR3 reads TGTGCCAGCAGCTCTCCTCCCCGGACAGGGGTTGACGAGCAGTACTTC. It codes for CASSSPPRTGVDEQYF.

Here the CDR3 reads CASSPDRGNQPQHF. The CDR3 bases are TGTGCCAGCAGTCCCGACAGGGGCAATCAGCCCCAGCATTTT. The V and J genes are TRBV27 and TRBJ1-5; 7 positions match TRBD1. The V segment lost 5 bases and the J segment 2 bases; nucleotides outside the gene matches: 3. This CDR3 region has 14 residues. CDR1 MNHEY and CDR2 SMNVEV come from the germline V gene (reference sequence).